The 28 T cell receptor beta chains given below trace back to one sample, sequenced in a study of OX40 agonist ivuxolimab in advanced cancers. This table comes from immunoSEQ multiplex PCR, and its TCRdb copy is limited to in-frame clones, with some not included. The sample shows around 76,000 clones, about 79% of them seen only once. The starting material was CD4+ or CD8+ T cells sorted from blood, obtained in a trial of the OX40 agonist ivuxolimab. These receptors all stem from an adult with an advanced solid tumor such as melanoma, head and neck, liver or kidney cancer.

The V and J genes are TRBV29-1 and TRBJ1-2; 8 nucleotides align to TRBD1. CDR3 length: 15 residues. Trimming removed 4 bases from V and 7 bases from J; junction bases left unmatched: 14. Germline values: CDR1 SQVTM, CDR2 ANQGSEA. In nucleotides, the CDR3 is TGCAGCGTTGTTTTGACCGTCCAGGGGGCTAGTGGCTACACCTTC. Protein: CSVVLTVQGASGYTF.

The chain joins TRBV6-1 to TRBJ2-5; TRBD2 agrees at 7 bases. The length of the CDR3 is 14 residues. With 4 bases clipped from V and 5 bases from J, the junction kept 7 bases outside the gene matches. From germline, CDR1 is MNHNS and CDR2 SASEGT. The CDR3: CASSASPGGETQYF. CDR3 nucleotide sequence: TGTGCCAGCAGTGCTTCCCCCGGGGGGGAGACCCAGTACTTC.

CDR3 bases: TGTGCCAGCACATACCTTAAGTACGATGGCTACACCTTC. Residues: CASTYLKYDGYTF. The rearrangement uses TRBV5-5 and TRBJ1-2, with D uncertain. From germline, CDR1 is SGHKS and CDR2 YYEKEE (reference sequence). This CDR3 comprises 13 residues. Trimming cost V 6 bases and J 6 bases, with 15 bases left between them.

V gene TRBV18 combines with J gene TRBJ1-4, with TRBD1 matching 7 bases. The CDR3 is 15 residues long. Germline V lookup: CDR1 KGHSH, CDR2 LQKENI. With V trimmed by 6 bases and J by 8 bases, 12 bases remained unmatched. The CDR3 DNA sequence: TGTGCCAGCTCTCCGACAGGGCGGAGTGTGGAAAAACTGTTTTTT. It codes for CASSPTGRSVEKLFF.

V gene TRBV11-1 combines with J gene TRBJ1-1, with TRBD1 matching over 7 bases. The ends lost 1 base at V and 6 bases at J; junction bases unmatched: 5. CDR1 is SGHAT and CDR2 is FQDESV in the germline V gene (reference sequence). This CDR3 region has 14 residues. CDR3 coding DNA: TGTGCCAGCAGCTTAGTAGGGGGCGTCTCTGAAGCTTTCTTT. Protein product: CASSLVGGVSEAFF.

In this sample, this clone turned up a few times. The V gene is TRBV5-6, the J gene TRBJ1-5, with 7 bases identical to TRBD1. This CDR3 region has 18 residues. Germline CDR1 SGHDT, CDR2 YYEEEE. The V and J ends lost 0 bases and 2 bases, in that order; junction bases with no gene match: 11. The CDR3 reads CASSLASDRFQGNQPQHF. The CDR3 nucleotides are TGTGCCAGCAGCTTGGCCTCGGACAGGTTCCAGGGCAATCAGCCCCAGCATTTT.

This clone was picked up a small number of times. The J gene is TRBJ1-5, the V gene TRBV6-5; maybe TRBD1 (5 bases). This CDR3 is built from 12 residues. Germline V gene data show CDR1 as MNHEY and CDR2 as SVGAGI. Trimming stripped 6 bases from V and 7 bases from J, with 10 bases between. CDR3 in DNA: TGTGCCAGCAGGAATCAGGGACAGCCCCAGCATTTT. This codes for CASRNQGQPQHF.

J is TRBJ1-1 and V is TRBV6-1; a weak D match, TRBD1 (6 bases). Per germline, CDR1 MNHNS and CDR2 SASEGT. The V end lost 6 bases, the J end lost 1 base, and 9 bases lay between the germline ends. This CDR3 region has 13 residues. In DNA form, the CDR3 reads TGTGCCAGCAGAACGGGACAGAACACTGAAGCTTTCTTT. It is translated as CASRTGQNTEAFF.

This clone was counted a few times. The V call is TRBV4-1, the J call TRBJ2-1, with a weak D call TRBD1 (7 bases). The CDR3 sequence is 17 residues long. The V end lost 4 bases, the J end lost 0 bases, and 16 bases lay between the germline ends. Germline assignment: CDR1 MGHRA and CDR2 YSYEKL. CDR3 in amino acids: CASSLNGGGYSYNEQFF. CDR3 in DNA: TGCGCCAGCAGCCTAAATGGAGGGGGCTACTCCTACAATGAGCAGTTCTTC.

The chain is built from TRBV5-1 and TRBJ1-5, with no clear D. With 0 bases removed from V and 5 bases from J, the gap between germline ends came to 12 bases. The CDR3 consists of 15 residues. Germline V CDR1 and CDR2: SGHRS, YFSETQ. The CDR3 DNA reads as TGCGCCAGCAGCTTGGCCCCCGGCTTGGATCAGCCCCAGCATTTT. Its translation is CASSLAPGLDQPQHF. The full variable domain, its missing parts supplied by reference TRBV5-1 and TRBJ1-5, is KAGVTQTPRYLIKTRGQQVTLSCSPISGHRSVSWYQQTPGQGLQFLFEYFSETQRNKGNFPGRFSGRQFSNSRSEMNVSTLELGDSALYLCASSLAPGLDQPQHFGDGTRLSIL.

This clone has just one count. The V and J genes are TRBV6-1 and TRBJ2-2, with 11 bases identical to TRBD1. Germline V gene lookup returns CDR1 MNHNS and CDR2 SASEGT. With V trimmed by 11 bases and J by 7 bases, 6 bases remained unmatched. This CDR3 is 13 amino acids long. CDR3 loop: CAFRTGGNGELFF. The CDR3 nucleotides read TGTGCCTTCCGGACAGGGGGCAACGGGGAGCTGTTTTTT.

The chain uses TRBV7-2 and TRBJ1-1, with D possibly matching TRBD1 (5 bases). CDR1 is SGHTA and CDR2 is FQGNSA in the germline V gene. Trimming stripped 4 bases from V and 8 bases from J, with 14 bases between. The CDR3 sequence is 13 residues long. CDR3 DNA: TGTGCCAGCAGCTCCCAAGGGGCCGGCGAAGCTTTCTTT. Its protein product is CASSSQGAGEAFF.

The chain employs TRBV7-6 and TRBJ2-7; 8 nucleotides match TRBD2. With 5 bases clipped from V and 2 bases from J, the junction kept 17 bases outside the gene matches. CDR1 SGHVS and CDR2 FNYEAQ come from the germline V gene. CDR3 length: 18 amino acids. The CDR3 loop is CASSRREGGFSTTYEQYF. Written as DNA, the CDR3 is TGTGCCAGCAGCCGCCGGGAGGGGGGGTTTTCTACTACCTACGAGCAGTACTTC.

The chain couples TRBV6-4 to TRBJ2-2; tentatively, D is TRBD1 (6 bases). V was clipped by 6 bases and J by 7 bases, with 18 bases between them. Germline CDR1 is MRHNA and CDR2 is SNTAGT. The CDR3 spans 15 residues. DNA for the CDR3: TGTGCCAGCAGGAAGAGTGACAGGTCCTACGGGGAGCTGTTTTTT. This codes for CASRKSDRSYGELFF.

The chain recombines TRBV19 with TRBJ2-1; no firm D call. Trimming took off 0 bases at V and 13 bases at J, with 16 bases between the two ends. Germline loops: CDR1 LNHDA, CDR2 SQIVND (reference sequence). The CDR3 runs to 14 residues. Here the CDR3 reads CASSIDLSDRPQFF. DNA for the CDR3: TGTGCCAGTAGTATAGATCTTTCAGACCGTCCTCAGTTCTTC.

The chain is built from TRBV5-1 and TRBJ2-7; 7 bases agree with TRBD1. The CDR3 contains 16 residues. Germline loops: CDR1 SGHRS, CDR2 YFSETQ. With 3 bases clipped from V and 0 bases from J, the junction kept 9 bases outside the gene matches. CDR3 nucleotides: TGCGCCAGCAGCTCCACCCGGGACAGAAGCTCCTACGAGCAGTACTTC. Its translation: CASSSTRDRSSYEQYF.

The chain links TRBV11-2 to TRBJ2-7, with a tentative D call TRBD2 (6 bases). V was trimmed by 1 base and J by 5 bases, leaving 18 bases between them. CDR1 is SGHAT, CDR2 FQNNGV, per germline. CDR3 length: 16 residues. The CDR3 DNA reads TGTGCCAGCAGCTTAGGGGGGGACGGAGGAGGTGACGAGCAGTACTTC. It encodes CASSLGGDGGGDEQYF. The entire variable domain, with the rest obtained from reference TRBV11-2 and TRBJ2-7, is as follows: EAGVAQSPRYKIIEKRQSVAFWCNPISGHATLYWYQQILGQGPKLLIQFQNNGVVDDSQLPKDRFSAERLKGVDSTLKIQPAKLEDSAVYLCASSLGGDGGGDEQYFGPGTRLTVT.

CDR3 nucleotides: TGTGCCAGCTCACATTGGACAGGGTTTGACGGGGAGCTGTTTTTT. Protein sequence: CASSHWTGFDGELFF. The gene calls are TRBV18 and TRBJ2-2; TRBD1 matches 8 bases. Germline V gene sequence: CDR1 KGHSH, CDR2 LQKENI. The length of the CDR3 is 15 residues. After removal of 4 bases from V and 7 bases from J, the junction contained 8 bases not matched to a gene.

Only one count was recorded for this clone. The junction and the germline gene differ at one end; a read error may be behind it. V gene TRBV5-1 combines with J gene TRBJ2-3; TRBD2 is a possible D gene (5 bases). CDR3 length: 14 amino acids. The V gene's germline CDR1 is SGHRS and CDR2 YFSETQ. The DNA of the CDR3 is TGCGCCAGCAGCGAGGCCCCTAGCAGAGATACGCAGTATTTT. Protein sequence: CASSEAPSRDTQYF.

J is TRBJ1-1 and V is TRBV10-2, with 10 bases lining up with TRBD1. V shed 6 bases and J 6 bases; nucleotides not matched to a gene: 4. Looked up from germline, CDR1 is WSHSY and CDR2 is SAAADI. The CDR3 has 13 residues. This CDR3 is CASRDRGLSEAFF. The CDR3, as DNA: TGCGCCAGCAGGGACAGGGGGTTGTCTGAAGCTTTCTTT.

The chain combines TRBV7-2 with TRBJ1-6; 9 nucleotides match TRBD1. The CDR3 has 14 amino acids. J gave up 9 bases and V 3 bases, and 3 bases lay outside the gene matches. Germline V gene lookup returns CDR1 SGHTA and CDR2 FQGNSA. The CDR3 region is CASSLGQGGSPLHF. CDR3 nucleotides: TGTGCCAGCAGCTTGGGACAGGGTGGTTCACCCCTCCACTTT.

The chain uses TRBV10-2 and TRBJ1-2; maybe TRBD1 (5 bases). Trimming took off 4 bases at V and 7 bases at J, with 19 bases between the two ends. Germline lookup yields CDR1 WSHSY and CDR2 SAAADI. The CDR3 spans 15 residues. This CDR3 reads CASSAGLGTLSGYTF. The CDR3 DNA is TGCGCCAGCAGTGCTGGGTTGGGGACGTTAAGTGGCTACACCTTC.

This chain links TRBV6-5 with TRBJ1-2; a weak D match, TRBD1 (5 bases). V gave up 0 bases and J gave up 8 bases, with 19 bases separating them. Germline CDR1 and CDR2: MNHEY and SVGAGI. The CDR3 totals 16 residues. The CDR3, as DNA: TGTGCCAGCAGTTACTCAGACGACAGACCTAAAGAGGGCTACACCTTC. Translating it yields CASSYSDDRPKEGYTF.

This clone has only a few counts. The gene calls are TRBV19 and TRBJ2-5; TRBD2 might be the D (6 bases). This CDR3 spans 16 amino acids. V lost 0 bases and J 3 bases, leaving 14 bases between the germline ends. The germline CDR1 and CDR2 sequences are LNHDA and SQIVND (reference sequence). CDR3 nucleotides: TGTGCCAGTAGTATAGAAGGCGGGGCAATGAAAGAGACCCAGTACTTC. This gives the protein CASSIEGGAMKETQYF. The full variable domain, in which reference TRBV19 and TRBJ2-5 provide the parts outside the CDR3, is DGGITQSPKYLFRKEGQNVTLSCEQNLNHDAMYWYRQDPGQGLRLIYYSQIVNDFQKGDIAEGYSVSREKKESFPLTVTSAQKNPTAFYLCASSIEGGAMKETQYFGPGTRLLVL.

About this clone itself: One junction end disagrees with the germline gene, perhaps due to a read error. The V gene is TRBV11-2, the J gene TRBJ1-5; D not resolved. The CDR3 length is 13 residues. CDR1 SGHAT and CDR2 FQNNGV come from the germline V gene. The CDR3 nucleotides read TGCGCCAGCAGCCCGCGGATTAATCAGCCCCAGCATTTT. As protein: CASSPRINQPQHF. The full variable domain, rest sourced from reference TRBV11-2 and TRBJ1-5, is EAGVAQSPRYKIIEKRQSVAFWCNPISGHATLYWYQQILGQGPKLLIQFQNNGVVDDSQLPKDRFSAERLKGVDSTLKIQPAKLEDSAVYLCASSPRINQPQHFGDGTRLSIL.

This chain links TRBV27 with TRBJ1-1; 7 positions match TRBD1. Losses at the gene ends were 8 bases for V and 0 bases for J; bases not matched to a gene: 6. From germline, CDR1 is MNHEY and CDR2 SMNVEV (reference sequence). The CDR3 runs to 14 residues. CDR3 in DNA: TGTGCCAGCCGCATACAGGGGATGAACACTGAAGCTTTCTTT. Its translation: CASRIQGMNTEAFF.

In DNA form, the CDR3 reads TGCGCCAGCAGCTTGCTTGACCCCCGGAACACTGAAGCTTTCTTT. It is translated as CASSLLDPRNTEAFF. The V call is TRBV5-1, the J call TRBJ1-1; D gene unclear. There are 15 residues in the CDR3. The germline gives CDR1 SGHRS, CDR2 YFSETQ. V was cut by 1 base and J by 1 base, with 11 bases left in between.

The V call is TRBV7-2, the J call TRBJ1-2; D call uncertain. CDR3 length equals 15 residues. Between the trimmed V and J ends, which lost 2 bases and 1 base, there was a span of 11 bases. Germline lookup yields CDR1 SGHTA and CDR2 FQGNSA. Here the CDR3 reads CASSLWEGGNYGYTF. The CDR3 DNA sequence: TGTGCCAGCAGCTTATGGGAGGGCGGTAACTATGGCTACACCTTC.